What follows are 22 T cell receptor beta chains derived from one specimen sequenced in a study of identical twins. TCRdb ran MiXCR on the 5' RACE reads and lists one entry per CDR3 protein. The sample gives about 260,000 distinct CDR3 sequences, about 7.3% of which show up once; under 4% is in the top ten. These data also formed part of another study, on yellow fever vaccine responses in identical twins.

Specimen: memory (CD45RO+) T cells sorted from blood. The receptors derive from a woman aged 18-30 years in good health.

V gene TRBV28 combines with J gene TRBJ2-7; 9 bases fit TRBD2. Germline values: CDR1 MDHEN, CDR2 SYDVKM. The CDR3 spans 15 residues. The CDR3 nucleotides read TGTGACAGCAGCCTAGCGGGGCCTAGCACCTACGAGCAGTACGTC. Protein product: CDSSLAGPSTYEQYV.

This clonotype was seen repeatedly, ten times or more. The gene calls are TRBV20-1 and TRBJ1-3, with D hard to call. V lost 3 bases to trimming and J lost 7 bases, with 13 bases between them. The CDR3 covers 13 residues. In germline, CDR1 is DFQATT, CDR2 SNEGSKA (reference sequence). The CDR3 bases are TGCAGTGCTAGTCGGGAAGTCGGCAACACCATATATTTT. The encoded protein is CSASREVGNTIYF.

J is TRBJ1-1 and V is TRBV28, with D possibly matching TRBD1 (6 bases). Germline V gives CDR1 MDHEN, CDR2 SYDVKM. V was cut by 2 bases and J by 8 bases, with 12 bases left in between. This CDR3 is 13 amino acids long. CDR3 coding DNA: TGTGCCAGCAGTTTACCCGGACAGAGAGAAGCTTTCTTT. This translates into CASSLPGQREAFF.

This clonotype occurred a few times. The genes are TRBV15 and TRBJ1-4, with 8 bases fitting TRBD1. Per germline, CDR1 LNHNV and CDR2 YYDKDF (reference sequence). V lost 3 bases, J lost 12 bases, and 6 bases stayed unmatched. The CDR3 runs to 13 residues. The CDR3 loop reads CATSRTGVPQLFF. The CDR3 DNA follows: TGTGCCACCAGCAGGACAGGGGTCCCACAACTGTTTTTT.

A few counts support this clonotype. The CDR3 DNA reads TGTGCCACCAGCAGAGCCCCGACAGGACCGAACACCGGGGAGCTGTTTTTT. This encodes CATSRAPTGPNTGELFF. The rearrangement joins TRBV15 to TRBJ2-2; maybe TRBD1 (6 bases). In germline, CDR1 is LNHNV, CDR2 YYDKDF (reference sequence). The CDR3 length is 17 residues. V was cut by 1 base and J by 0 bases, with 12 bases left in between.

This clonotype has at least ten counts. V and J are TRBV6-1 and TRBJ2-7; D may be TRBD1 or TRBD2 (6 bases each). Trimming shortened V by 3 bases and J by 7 bases, and 19 bases separated the two germline ends. Germline values: CDR1 MNHNS, CDR2 SASEGT. The CDR3 length is 15 residues. This CDR3 is CASSDGTGGPQEQYV. The CDR3 DNA sequence: TGTGCCAGCAGTGATGGGACTGGGGGGCCCCAAGAGCAGTACGTC.

The chain combines TRBV15 with TRBJ2-1; tentatively, D is TRBD1 or TRBD2 (5 bases each). Trimming removed 3 bases at V and 4 bases at J, with 13 bases between. The CDR3 sequence is 15 residues long. Germline lookup yields CDR1 LNHNV and CDR2 YYDKDF (reference sequence). The DNA for the CDR3 is TGTGCCACCAGCAGGGGGGACGGAGAGTACAATGAGCAGTTCTTC. Translated: CATSRGDGEYNEQFF.

This clonotype was detected only a few times. The V and J genes are TRBV20-1 and TRBJ2-7, with no clear D. Trimming removed 1 base from V and 2 bases from J, with 15 bases in between. Germline assignment: CDR1 DFQATT and CDR2 SNEGSKA (reference sequence). This CDR3 has 15 amino acids. This CDR3 is CSARAPTRSTYEQYF. The CDR3 bases are TGCAGTGCTAGAGCCCCCACCCGGAGTACCTACGAGCAGTACTTC.

The CDR3 DNA reads as TGCGCCAGCAGGGGGGGGGCTAATGAAAAACTGTTTTTT. This codes for CASRGGANEKLFF. The chain is built from TRBV5-1 and TRBJ1-4; the D gene is possibly TRBD1 (5 bases). The CDR3 spans 13 residues. CDR1 is SGHRS, CDR2 YFSETQ, per germline. Trimming took off 5 bases at V and 3 bases at J, with 8 bases between the two ends.

The chain is built from TRBV7-2 and TRBJ1-6; a weak D match, TRBD1 (5 bases). The CDR3 runs to 15 residues. Trimming took off 1 base at V and 4 bases at J, with 8 bases between the two ends. CDR1 SGHTA and CDR2 FQGNSA come from the germline V gene. CDR3 nucleotides: TGTGCCAGCAGCTTAGGGGACGGTTATAATTCACCCCTCCACTTT. It specifies CASSLGDGYNSPLHF.

A word on this clonotype: A junction boundary mismatches the germline segment, possibly from a read error. The chain recombines TRBV2 with TRBJ2-5; D may correspond to TRBD1 or TRBD2 (5 bases each). The CDR3 loop spans 13 amino acids. Germline V gene data show CDR1 as SNHLY and CDR2 as FYNNEI. For the CDR3, the DNA is TGTGCCAGCAGTCAAGGGACCGGTGAGAACCAGTACTTC. Protein: CASSQGTGENQYF.

This clonotype was recorded many times. This chain joins TRBV12-3 or TRBV12-4 and TRBJ1-5, with 7 bases fitting TRBD1. Trimming removed 3 bases from V and 6 bases from J; junction bases left unmatched: 5. The CDR3 has 14 residues. For the CDR3, the DNA is TGTGCCAGCAGTTTTAGGGGGCGGGGTCAGCCCCAGCATTTT. It encodes CASSFRGRGQPQHF.

This clonotype has ten or more counts. This chain uses TRBV20-1 with TRBJ1-1, with a weak D call TRBD1 (6 bases). This CDR3 has 14 residues. Germline V gene lookup returns CDR1 DFQATT and CDR2 SNEGSKA (reference sequence). Between the trimmed V and J ends, which lost 4 bases and 0 bases, there was a span of 12 bases. CDR3 loop: CSAKIGGLNTEAFF. DNA for the CDR3: TGCAGTGCTAAGATCGGGGGCCTGAACACTGAAGCTTTCTTT.

This clonotype rates as medium-sized. The chain has TRBV12-3 or TRBV12-4 and TRBJ1-1; no clear D. Trimming left V 6 bases short and J 1 base short, with 15 bases between. The CDR3 is 15 amino acids. CDR3 bases: TGTGCCAGCAGGATGGACGGATGGGAGAACACTGAAGCTTTCTTT. The encoded protein is CASRMDGWENTEAFF.

This clonotype has ten or more counts. The V gene is TRBV5-6, the J gene TRBJ2-5; D is unresolved. In germline, CDR1 is SGHDT, CDR2 YYEEEE. V gave up 0 bases and J gave up 7 bases, with 13 bases separating them. This CDR3 has 14 amino acids. The CDR3 nucleotides are TGTGCCAGCAGCTTGGGTCTTAACTTTGGGACCCAGTACTTC. Protein sequence: CASSLGLNFGTQYF.

The table lists this clonotype with many counts. The genes are TRBV5-1 and TRBJ2-2, with TRBD1 identical over 8 bases. With 8 bases clipped from V and 13 bases from J, the junction kept 19 bases outside the gene matches. Per germline, CDR1 SGHRS and CDR2 YFSETQ. This CDR3 has 15 amino acids. The CDR3 DNA follows: TGCGCCAGTACAATAACCGGGACAGGTTCCCCGGGGCTGTTTTTT. Its translation is CASTITGTGSPGLFF. Supplemented by reference TRBV5-1 and TRBJ2-2, the full variable domain reads KAGVTQTPRYLIKTRGQQVTLSCSPISGHRSVSWYQQTPGQGLQFLFEYFSETQRNKGNFPGRFSGRQFSNSRSEMNVSTLELGDSALYLCASTITGTGSPGLFFGEGSRLTVL.

This clonotype was picked up many times. The J gene is TRBJ2-7, the V gene TRBV5-1; no firm D call. Germline V gene lookup returns CDR1 SGHRS and CDR2 YFSETQ. This CDR3 comprises 11 residues. The V end lost 6 bases, the J end lost 2 bases, and 6 bases lay between the germline ends. CDR3 sequence (DNA): TGCGCCAGCATACCAGCCTACGAGCAGTACTTC. Amino acid sequence: CASIPAYEQYF.

V gene TRBV5-1 combines with J gene TRBJ1-1, with D possibly matching TRBD1 (6 bases). Germline V gives CDR1 SGHRS, CDR2 YFSETQ. CDR3 length: 17 residues. The V end lost 0 bases, the J end lost 1 base, and 16 bases lay between the germline ends. DNA for the CDR3: TGCGCCAGCAGCTTGGAGGGGCCGGGGGCGGCGAACACTGAAGCTTTCTTT. Translated, it gives CASSLEGPGAANTEAFF.

The chain links TRBV6-1 to TRBJ2-5; unclear D gene. The CDR3 sequence is 13 residues long. V was cut by 6 bases and J by 7 bases, with 15 bases left in between. The germline V gene has CDR1 MNHNS and CDR2 SASEGT. The CDR3 sequence is CASSDLFEGTQYF. The CDR3, as DNA: TGTGCCAGCAGCGACCTCTTCGAAGGGACCCAGTACTTC.

This clonotype was observed at least ten times. The V and J genes are TRBV6-4 and TRBJ2-3, with D unresolved. CDR3 length: 15 amino acids. V lost 2 bases and J 0 bases, leaving 9 bases between the germline ends. Germline lookup yields CDR1 MRHNA and CDR2 SNTAGT. The CDR3 loop reads CASSDGGTSTDTQYF. For the CDR3, the DNA is TGTGCCAGCAGTGACGGCGGTACTAGCACAGATACGCAGTATTTT.

This clonotype was detected only a few times. CDR3 loop: CASSPRWVGPPDTQYF. The CDR3 DNA sequence: TGTGCCAGCAGTCCCCGTTGGGTGGGGCCACCAGATACGCAGTATTTT. V usage is TRBV27 and J usage is TRBJ2-3, with D maybe TRBD1 (5 bases). The CDR3 runs 16 residues. Looked up from germline, CDR1 is MNHEY and CDR2 is SMNVEV (reference sequence). V dropped 5 bases and J dropped 4 bases, with 19 bases sitting between them.

This clonotype was found a few times. The chain joins TRBV5-5 to TRBJ1-5; a possible D gene is TRBD1 (6 bases). The CDR3 length is 13 residues. Germline V gene sequence: CDR1 SGHKS, CDR2 YYEKEE (reference sequence). Trimming removed 5 bases at V and 7 bases at J, with 13 bases between. CDR3 in amino acids: CASSFSGVQPQHF. The CDR3 nucleotides read TGTGCCAGCAGTTTTTCAGGGGTCCAGCCCCAGCATTTT.